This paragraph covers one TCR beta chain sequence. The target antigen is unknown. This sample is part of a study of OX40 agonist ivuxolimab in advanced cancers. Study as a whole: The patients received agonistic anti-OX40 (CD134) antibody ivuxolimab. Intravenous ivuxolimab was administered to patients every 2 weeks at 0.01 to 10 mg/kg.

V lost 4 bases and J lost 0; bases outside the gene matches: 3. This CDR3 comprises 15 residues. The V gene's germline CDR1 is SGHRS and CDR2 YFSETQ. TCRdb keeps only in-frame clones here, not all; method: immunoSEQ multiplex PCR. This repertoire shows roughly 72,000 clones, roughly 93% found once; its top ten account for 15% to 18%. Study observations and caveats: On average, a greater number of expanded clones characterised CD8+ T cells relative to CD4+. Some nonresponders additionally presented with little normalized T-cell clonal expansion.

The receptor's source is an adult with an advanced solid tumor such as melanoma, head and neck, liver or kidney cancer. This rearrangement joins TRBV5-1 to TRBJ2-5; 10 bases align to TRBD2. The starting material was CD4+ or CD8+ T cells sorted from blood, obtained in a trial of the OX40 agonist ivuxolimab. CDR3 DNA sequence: TGCGCCAGCAGCGTCAGCGGGGGGGACCAAGAGACCCAGTACTTC. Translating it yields CASSVSGGDQETQYF. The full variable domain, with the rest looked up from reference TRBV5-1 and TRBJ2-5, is KAGVTQTPRYLIKTRGQQVTLSCSPISGHRSVSWYQQTPGQGLQFLFEYFSETQRNKGNFPGRFSGRQFSNSRSEMNVSTLELGDSALYLCASSVSGGDQETQYFGPGTRLLVL.